Shown below are 3 T cell receptor beta chains from a single sample sequenced in a study of T cell changes during pregnancy in multiple sclerosis. Produced via immunoSEQ multiplex PCR; TCRdb's table is partial and in-frame only. Of tens of thousands of clones in the sample, around nine tenths were seen once. The specimen comprised CD4+ T cells from peripheral blood mononuclear cells, sampled in the second trimester of pregnancy. These receptors originate from a female donor in good health, enrolled as a control in a pregnancy study.

This clone was observed once. The chain carries TRBV18 and TRBJ2-7; a weak D match, TRBD2 (5 bases). Trimming stripped 5 bases from V and 7 bases from J, with 9 bases between. The CDR3 covers 11 residues. Germline V gives CDR1 KGHSH, CDR2 LQKENI. CDR3 sequence: CASSEREEQYF. The CDR3 nucleotides read TGTGCCAGCTCAGAGAGGGAGGAGCAGTACTTC.

Only a few counts were recorded for this clone. The chain joins TRBV4-1 to TRBJ1-6; no clear D gene. Germline V lookup: CDR1 MGHRA, CDR2 YSYEKL. Trimming cost V 3 bases and J 10 bases, with 10 bases left between them. The CDR3 has 13 residues. The CDR3 sequence is CASSQARGSPLHF. In DNA, the CDR3 is TGCGCCAGCAGCCAGGCGCGAGGATCACCCCTCCACTTT.

This clone was seen just once. This sequence joins TRBV5-5 and TRBJ1-6; TRBD1 matches at 8 bases. The CDR3 has 19 amino acids. Trimming took 1 base from V and 8 from J; bases not matched to a gene: 17. Germline loops: CDR1 SGHKS, CDR2 YYEKEE (reference sequence). In nucleotides, the CDR3 is TGTGCCAGCAGCTTGATCGGGACAGGCCTTAAAAAAGGAGATTCACCCCTCCACTTT. This translates into CASSLIGTGLKKGDSPLHF.